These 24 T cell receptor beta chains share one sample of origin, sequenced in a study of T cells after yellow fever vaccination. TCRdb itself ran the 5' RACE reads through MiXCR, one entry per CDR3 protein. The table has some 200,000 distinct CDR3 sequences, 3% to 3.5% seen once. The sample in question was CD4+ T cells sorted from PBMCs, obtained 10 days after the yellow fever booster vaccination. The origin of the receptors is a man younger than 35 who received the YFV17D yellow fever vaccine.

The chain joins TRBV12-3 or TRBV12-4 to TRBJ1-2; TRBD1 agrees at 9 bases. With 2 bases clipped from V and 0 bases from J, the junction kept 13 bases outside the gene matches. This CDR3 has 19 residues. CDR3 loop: CASSLYRLGDRETNYGYTF. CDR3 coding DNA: TGTGCCAGCAGTTTATATCGTCTTGGGGACAGGGAAACTAACTATGGCTACACCTTC.

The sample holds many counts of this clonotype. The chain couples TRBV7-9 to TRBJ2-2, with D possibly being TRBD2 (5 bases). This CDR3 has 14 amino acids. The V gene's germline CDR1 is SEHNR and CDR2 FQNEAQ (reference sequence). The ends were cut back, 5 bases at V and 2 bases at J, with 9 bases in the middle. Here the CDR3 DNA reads TGTGCCAGCAGCCCATGGACTAACACCGGGGAGCTGTTTTTT. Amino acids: CASSPWTNTGELFF.

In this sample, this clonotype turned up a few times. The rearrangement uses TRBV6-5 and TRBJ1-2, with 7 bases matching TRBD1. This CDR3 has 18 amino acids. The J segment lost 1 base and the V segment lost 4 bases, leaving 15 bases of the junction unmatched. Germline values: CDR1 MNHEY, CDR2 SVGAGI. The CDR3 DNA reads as TGTGCCAGCAGTTCCATCCGGCGACAGGGTAGAATTAACTATGGCTACACCTTC. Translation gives CASSSIRRQGRINYGYTF.

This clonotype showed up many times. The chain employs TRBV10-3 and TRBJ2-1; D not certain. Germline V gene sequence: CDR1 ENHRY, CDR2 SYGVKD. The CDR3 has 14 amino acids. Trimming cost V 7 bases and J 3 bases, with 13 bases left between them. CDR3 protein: CAITYSDIYNEQFF. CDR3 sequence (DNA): TGTGCCATCACCTATAGTGATATCTACAATGAGCAGTTCTTC.

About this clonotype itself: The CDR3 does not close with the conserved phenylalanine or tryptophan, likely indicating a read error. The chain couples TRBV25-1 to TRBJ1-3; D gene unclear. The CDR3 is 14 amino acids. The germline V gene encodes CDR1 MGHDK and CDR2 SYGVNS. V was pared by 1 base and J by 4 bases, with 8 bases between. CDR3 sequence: CASSELHGGNTIYI. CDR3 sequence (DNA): TGTGCCAGCAGTGAATTACACGGAGGAAACACCATATATATT.

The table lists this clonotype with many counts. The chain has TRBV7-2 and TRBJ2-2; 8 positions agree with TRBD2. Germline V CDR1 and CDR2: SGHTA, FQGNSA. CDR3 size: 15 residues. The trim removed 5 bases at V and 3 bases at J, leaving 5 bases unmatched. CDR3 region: CASSGGGLHTGELFF. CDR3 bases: TGTGCCAGCAGCGGCGGGGGGTTGCACACCGGGGAGCTGTTTTTT.

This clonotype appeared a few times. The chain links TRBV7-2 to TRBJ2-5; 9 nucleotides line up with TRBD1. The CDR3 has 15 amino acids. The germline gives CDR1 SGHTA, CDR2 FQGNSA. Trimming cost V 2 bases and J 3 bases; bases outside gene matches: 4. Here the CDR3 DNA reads TGTGCCAGCAGCTTATTCGGACAGGGGAAAGAGACCCAGTACTTC. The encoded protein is CASSLFGQGKETQYF.

DNA for the CDR3: TGTGCCAGCAGTCGGACAGGGGGCCCCTACGAGCAGTACTTC. Amino acids: CASSRTGGPYEQYF. The gene calls are TRBV12-3 or TRBV12-4 and TRBJ2-7, with 11 bases identical to TRBD1. This CDR3 is 14 amino acids long. V gave up 5 bases and J gave up 2 bases; unmatched junction bases: 2.

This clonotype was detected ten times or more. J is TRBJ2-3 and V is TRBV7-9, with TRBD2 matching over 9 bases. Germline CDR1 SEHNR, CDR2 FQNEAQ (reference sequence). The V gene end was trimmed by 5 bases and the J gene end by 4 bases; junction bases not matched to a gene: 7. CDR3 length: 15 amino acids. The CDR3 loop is CASSKPGLASDTQYF. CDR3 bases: TGTGCCAGCAGCAAACCGGGACTAGCCTCAGATACGCAGTATTTT.

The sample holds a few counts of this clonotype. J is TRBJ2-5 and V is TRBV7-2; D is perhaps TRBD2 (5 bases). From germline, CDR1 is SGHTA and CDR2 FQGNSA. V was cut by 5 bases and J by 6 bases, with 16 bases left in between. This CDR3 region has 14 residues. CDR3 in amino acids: CASSHPPPSKTQYF. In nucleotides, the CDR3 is TGTGCCAGCAGCCACCCCCCCCCTAGCAAGACCCAGTACTTC.

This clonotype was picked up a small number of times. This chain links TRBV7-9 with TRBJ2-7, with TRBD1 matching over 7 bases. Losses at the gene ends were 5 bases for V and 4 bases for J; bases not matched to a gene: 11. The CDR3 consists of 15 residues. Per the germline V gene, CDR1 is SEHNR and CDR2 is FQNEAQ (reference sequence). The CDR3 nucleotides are TGTGCCAGCAGCCCTCCGGGACAGAAGTATTACGAGCAGTACTTC. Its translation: CASSPPGQKYYEQYF.

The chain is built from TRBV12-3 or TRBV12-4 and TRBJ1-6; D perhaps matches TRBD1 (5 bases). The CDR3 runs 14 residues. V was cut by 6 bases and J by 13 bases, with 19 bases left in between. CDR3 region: CASSKDGGLFPLHF. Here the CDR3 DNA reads TGTGCCAGCAGCAAGGACGGGGGATTATTCCCCCTCCACTTT.

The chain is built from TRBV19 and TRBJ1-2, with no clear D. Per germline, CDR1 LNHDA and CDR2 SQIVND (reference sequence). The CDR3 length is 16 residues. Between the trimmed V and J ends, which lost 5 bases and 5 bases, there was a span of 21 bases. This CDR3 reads CASSPPRQSTVYGYTF. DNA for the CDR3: TGTGCCAGTAGTCCCCCTCGGCAGTCGACGGTATATGGCTACACCTTC. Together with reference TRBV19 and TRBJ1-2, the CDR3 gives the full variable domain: DGGITQSPKYLFRKEGQNVTLSCEQNLNHDAMYWYRQDPGQGLRLIYYSQIVNDFQKGDIAEGYSVSREKKESFPLTVTSAQKNPTAFYLCASSPPRQSTVYGYTFGSGTRLTVV.

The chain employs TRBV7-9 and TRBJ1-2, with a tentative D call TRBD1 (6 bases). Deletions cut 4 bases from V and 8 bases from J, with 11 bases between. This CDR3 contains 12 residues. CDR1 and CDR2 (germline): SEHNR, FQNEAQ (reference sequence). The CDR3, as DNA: TGTGCCAGCAGCTACGAGGGGGGAGGCTACACCTTC. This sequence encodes CASSYEGGGYTF.

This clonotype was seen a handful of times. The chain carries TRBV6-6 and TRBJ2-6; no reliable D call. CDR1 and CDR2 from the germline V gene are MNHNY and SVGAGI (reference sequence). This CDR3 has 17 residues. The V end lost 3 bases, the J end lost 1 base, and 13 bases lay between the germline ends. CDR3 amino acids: CASSYPGPRSGANVLTF. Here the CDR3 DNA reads TGTGCCAGCAGTTATCCGGGCCCCCGATCTGGGGCCAACGTCCTGACTTTC.

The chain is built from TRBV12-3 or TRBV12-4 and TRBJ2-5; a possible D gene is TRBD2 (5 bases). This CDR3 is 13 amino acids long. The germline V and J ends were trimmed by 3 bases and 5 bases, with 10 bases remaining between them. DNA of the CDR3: TGTGCCAGCAGTTTCGGGGTAGGGGAGACCCAGTACTTC. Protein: CASSFGVGETQYF.

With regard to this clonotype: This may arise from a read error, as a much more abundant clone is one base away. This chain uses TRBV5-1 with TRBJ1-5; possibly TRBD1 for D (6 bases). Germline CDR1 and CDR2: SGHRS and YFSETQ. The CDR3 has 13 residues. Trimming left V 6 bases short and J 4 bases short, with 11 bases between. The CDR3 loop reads CASMGGQNQPQHF. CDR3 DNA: TGCGCCAGCATGGGGGGGCAGAATCAGCCCCAGCATTTT.

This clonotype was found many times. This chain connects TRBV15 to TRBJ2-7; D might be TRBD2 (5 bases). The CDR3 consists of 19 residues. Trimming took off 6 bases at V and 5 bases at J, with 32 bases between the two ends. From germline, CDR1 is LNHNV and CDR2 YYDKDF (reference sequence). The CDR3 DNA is TGTGCCACCAGTCCTCCCCGGACGGCCGCAACCGTTACGGGAAACGAGCAGTACTTC. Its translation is CATSPPRTAATVTGNEQYF.

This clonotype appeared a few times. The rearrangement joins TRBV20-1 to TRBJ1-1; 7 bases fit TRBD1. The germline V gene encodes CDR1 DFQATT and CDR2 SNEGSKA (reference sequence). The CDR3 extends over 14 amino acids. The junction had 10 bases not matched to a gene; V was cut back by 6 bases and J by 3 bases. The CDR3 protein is CSAPPRTGYTEAFF. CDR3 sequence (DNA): TGCAGTGCCCCCCCCAGGACAGGCTACACTGAAGCTTTCTTT.

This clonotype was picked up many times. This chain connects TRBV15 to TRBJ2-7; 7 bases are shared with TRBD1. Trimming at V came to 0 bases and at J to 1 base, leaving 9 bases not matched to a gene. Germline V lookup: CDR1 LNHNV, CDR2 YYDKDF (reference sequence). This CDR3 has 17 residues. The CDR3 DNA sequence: TGTGCCACCAGCAGAGATCTTACAGGGGCAGGTTCCTACGAGCAGTACTTC. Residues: CATSRDLTGAGSYEQYF.

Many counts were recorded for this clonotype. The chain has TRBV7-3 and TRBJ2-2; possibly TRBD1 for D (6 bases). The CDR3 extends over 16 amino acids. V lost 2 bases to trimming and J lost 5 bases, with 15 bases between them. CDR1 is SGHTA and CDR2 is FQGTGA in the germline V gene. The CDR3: CASSLGPTGFTGELFF. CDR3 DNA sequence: TGTGCCAGCAGCTTAGGCCCTACAGGGTTTACCGGGGAGCTGTTTTTT.

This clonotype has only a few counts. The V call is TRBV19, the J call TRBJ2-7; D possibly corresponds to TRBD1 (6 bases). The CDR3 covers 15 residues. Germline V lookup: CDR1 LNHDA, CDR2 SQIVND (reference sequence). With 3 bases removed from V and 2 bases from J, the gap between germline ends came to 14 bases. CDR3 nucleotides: TGTGCCAGTAGTATGCTGGGGGACAAGACCTACGAGCAGTACTTC. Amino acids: CASSMLGDKTYEQYF.

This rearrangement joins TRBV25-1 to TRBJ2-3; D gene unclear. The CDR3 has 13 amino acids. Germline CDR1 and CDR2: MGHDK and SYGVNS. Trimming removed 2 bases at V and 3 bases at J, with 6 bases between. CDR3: CASSEPWTDTQYF. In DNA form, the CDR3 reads TGTGCCAGCAGTGAACCCTGGACAGATACGCAGTATTTT.

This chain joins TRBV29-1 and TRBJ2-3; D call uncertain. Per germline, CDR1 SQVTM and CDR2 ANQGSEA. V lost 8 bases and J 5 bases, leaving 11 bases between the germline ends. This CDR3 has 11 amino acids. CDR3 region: CSSEYGDTQYF. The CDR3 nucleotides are TGCAGCTCTGAGTACGGAGATACGCAGTATTTT.